Detailed here is one T cell receptor beta chain. Compared with germline, one end of the junction differs, possibly owing to a read error. This sample is drawn from a study of blood T cell repertoires in COVID-19. In germline, CDR1 is KGHSH, CDR2 LQKENI. The CDR3 is made up of 16 amino acids. Original processing notes: Estimation of nucleated cell counts relied on the amplification of reference gene primers. Method: immunoSEQ multiplex PCR; TCRdb's copy keeps in-frame clones and lacks some. V, J and clone size are taken as reported in that table, and D and trimming were inferred from the DNA itself. Here the sample spans some 120,000 clones, 75% to 90% being singletons.

V is TRBV18 and J is TRBJ1-1, with TRBD1 matching over 8 bases. The sequencing input was PBMCs or T cells enriched from blood (not recorded which). The TCR was taken from a man under 40 who had recovered from COVID-19. This CDR3 is CASSPQTGTGNTEAFF. The CDR3 bases are TGTGCCAGCTCGCCACAGACCGGGACAGGGAACACTGAAGCTTTCTTT.